These 8 T cell receptor beta chains were sequenced from one sample in a study of T cell responses to AZD1222 COVID-19 vaccine. Using immunoSEQ multiplex PCR, the repertoire was profiled, and TCRdb retains in-frame clones only, with some absent. There are 150,000 to 200,000 clones in the sample; approximately 93% occur only once, and over 0.8% lies in the top ten. Specimen: peripheral blood, collected on day 0 of AZD1222 vaccination. These receptors originate from an adult in good health.

J is TRBJ2-2 and V is TRBV6-2 or TRBV6-3; D not certain. The germline V and J ends were trimmed by 2 bases and 6 bases, with 10 bases remaining between them. Looked up from germline, CDR1 is MNHEY and CDR2 is SVGEGT. The CDR3 totals 14 residues. CDR3 residues: CASSYLGHAGELFF. CDR3 nucleotide sequence: TGTGCCAGCAGTTACCTGGGTCATGCCGGGGAGCTGTTTTTT.

This rearrangement joins TRBV12-3 or TRBV12-4 to TRBJ2-1, with D possibly matching TRBD2 (6 bases). The CDR3 consists of 13 residues. The ends were cut back, 10 bases at V and 5 bases at J, with 15 bases in the middle. The CDR3 here is CATLPAGHNEQFF. The DNA for the CDR3 is TGTGCCACCCTCCCAGCGGGCCACAATGAGCAGTTCTTC.

DNA for the CDR3: TGTGCCTGGAGTTGGGTGGAAGACACTGAAGCTTTCTTT. This gives the protein CAWSWVEDTEAFF. The chain couples TRBV30 to TRBJ1-1; D call uncertain. Trimming cost V 2 bases and J 3 bases, with 10 bases left between them. The CDR3 has 13 amino acids. Germline V CDR1 and CDR2: GTSNPN, SVGIG (reference sequence).

The V call is TRBV19, the J call TRBJ1-1, with a possible D match to TRBD1 (6 bases). The germline gives CDR1 LNHDA, CDR2 SQIVND (reference sequence). The CDR3 spans 16 residues. Trimming pared 1 base from V and 2 bases from J, leaving 14 bases between. This CDR3 is CASSIGTVEQNTEAFF. Here the CDR3 DNA reads TGTGCCAGTAGTATAGGGACAGTAGAACAAAACACTGAAGCTTTCTTT. Combining the CDR3 with reference TRBV19 and TRBJ1-1 gives the whole variable domain DGGITQSPKYLFRKEGQNVTLSCEQNLNHDAMYWYRQDPGQGLRLIYYSQIVNDFQKGDIAEGYSVSREKKESFPLTVTSAQKNPTAFYLCASSIGTVEQNTEAFFGQGTRLTVV.

The V and J genes are TRBV18 and TRBJ1-1; D is unresolved. Germline CDR1 and CDR2: KGHSH and LQKENI. Trimming took 3 bases from V and 11 from J, leaving 13 bases between them. This CDR3 contains 12 residues. Here the CDR3 DNA reads TGTGCCAGCTCACCCGGCCTACTTTTGGCTTTCTTT. This gives the protein CASSPGLLLAFF.

In nucleotides, the CDR3 is TGTGCCAGCAGTTACTCCCTTCGCAGTTCCTATGGCTACACCTTC. It codes for CASSYSLRSSYGYTF. The V gene is TRBV6-5, the J gene TRBJ1-2, with D hard to call. This CDR3 spans 15 amino acids. Trimming took off 0 bases at V and 4 bases at J, with 12 bases between the two ends. Germline values: CDR1 MNHEY, CDR2 SVGAGI.

The V gene is TRBV19, the J gene TRBJ1-1; D might be TRBD1 (5 bases). V shed 3 bases and J shed 7 bases, with 6 bases lying between them. The CDR3 runs to 11 residues. Germline V gene lookup returns CDR1 LNHDA and CDR2 SQIVND (reference sequence). The CDR3 coding sequence is TGTGCCAGTAGTATGGGGGATGAAGCTTTCTTT. Protein: CASSMGDEAFF.

The rearrangement uses TRBV19 and TRBJ1-5, with a possible D match to TRBD1 (5 bases). V was trimmed by 11 bases and J by 4 bases, leaving 15 bases between them. Germline V lookup: CDR1 LNHDA, CDR2 SQIVND (reference sequence). This CDR3 has 13 residues. CDR3 coding DNA: TGTGCCGCTACCGACAGCTGTAATCAGCCCCAGCATTTT. Translation: CAATDSCNQPQHF.